A selection of T cell receptor beta chains follows, all from one sample in a study of shared clonotypes between healthy human individuals. Profiling relied on immunoSEQ multiplex PCR, and the TCRdb table lists in-frame clones only, not all of them. This table holds 1.5 million to 2.5 million clones, about 95% found once. Material: naive CD8+ T cells sorted from blood. These receptors all come from a young man in good health. Both conserved end residues are part of each CDR3. D genes are given only for firm matches. Only some rows state a clone size, as once, few, many or a class for expanded clones.

V: TRBV7-9; size: .; D: .; J: TRBJ1-2; DNA: TGTGCCAGCAGCATAGATCCCGTTAACTATGGCTACACCTTC; CDR3: CASSIDPVNYGYTF
V: TRBV6-5; size: .; D: .; J: TRBJ2-1; DNA: TGTGCCAGCAGTTACTCTATCGGGGAACGAGGGAATGAGCAGTTCTTC; CDR3: CASSYSIGERGNEQFF
V: TRBV2; size: .; D: .; J: TRBJ2-7; DNA: TGTGCCAGCAGTGATGTGGTTGGCGAGCAGTACTTC; CDR3: CASSDVVGEQYF
V: TRBV11-2; size: .; D: .; J: TRBJ2-7; DNA: TGTGCCAGCAGCTCTAATACCCCCTACGAGCAGTACTTC; CDR3: CASSSNTPYEQYF
V: TRBV2; size: once; D: .; J: TRBJ2-2; DNA: TGTGCCAGCAGTGAGGAGGTGGATTTTAACGGGGAGCTGTTTTTT; CDR3: CASSEEVDFNGELFF
V: TRBV6-6; size: few; D: TRBD1; J: TRBJ1-6; DNA: TGTGCCTCCAACTGGGACAGACTTGGTTCACCCCTCCACTTT; CDR3: CASNWDRLGSPLHF
V: TRBV6-5; size: .; D: .; J: TRBJ2-1; DNA: TGTGCCAGCAGCTACGACCAGGGTGAAGAGCAGTTCTTC; CDR3: CASSYDQGEEQFF
V: TRBV13; size: .; D: .; J: TRBJ2-7; DNA: TGTGCCAGCAGCTTCGACGCCCCCTACGAGCAGTACTTC; CDR3: CASSFDAPYEQYF
V: TRBV27; size: .; D: TRBD2; J: TRBJ2-5; DNA: TGTGCCAGCAGTTTATCAGCGGGGGTTACTCAGGGAGGGACCCAGTACTTC; CDR3: CASSLSAGVTQGGTQYF
V: TRBV2; size: .; D: .; J: TRBJ2-3; DNA: TGTGCCAGCCCACCTACGGAGGGACGCCCCCCAGATACGCAGTATTTT; CDR3: CASPPTEGRPPDTQYF
V: TRBV4-2; size: .; D: TRBD2; J: TRBJ2-7; DNA: TGTGCCAGCACCACACTAGCGGGGGGGCGGTACGAGCAGTACTTC; CDR3: CASTTLAGGRYEQYF
V: TRBV6-7; size: .; D: .; J: TRBJ2-7; DNA: TGTGCCAGCAGTACCCCGTGGGAAAACGAGCAGTACTTC; CDR3: CASSTPWENEQYF
V: TRBV13; size: .; D: TRBD2; J: TRBJ2-5; DNA: TGTGCCAGCAGCCTACGGACTAGCGGGAACCAAGAGACCCAGTACTTC; CDR3: CASSLRTSGNQETQYF
V: TRBV10-3; size: once; D: .; J: TRBJ2-5; DNA: TGTGCCATCAGTGAGTCGGGTGAGACCCAGTACTTC; CDR3: CAISESGETQYF
V: TRBV6-1; size: .; D: .; J: TRBJ2-1; DNA: TGTGCCAGCAGTGAATTTCCCGGGTCTAGCTCCTACAATGAGCAGTTCTTC; CDR3: CASSEFPGSSSYNEQFF
V: TRBV2; size: .; D: TRBD2; J: TRBJ2-5; DNA: TGTGCCAGCAGTGCCGGGACTAGCGCGCAAGAGACCCAGTACTTC; CDR3: CASSAGTSAQETQYF
V: TRBV4-1; size: .; D: TRBD1; J: TRBJ1-5; DNA: TGCGCCAGCAGCCAAGATCCGAGACAGGGGACGGCCCCTGGCAATCAGCCCCAGCATTTT; CDR3: CASSQDPRQGTAPGNQPQHF
V: TRBV7-9; size: once; D: TRBD1; J: TRBJ1-5; DNA: TGTGCCAGCAGCCCGGGACAGGGTGGAAGCAATCAGCCCCAGCATTTT; CDR3: CASSPGQGGSNQPQHF
V: TRBV27; size: .; D: .; J: TRBJ2-3; DNA: TGTGCCAGCAGTTACAATCTCGGGGCGAGGTCGGATACGCAGTATTTT; CDR3: CASSYNLGARSDTQYF
V: TRBV29-1; size: .; D: .; J: TRBJ1-4; DNA: TGCAGCGTATACGGAGGGGAAAAACTGTTTTTT; CDR3: CSVYGGEKLFF
V: TRBV4-1; size: .; D: .; J: TRBJ2-7; DNA: TGCGCCAGCAGCCAAGGTCCCGGTTCCTACGAGCAGTACTTC; CDR3: CASSQGPGSYEQYF
V: TRBV9; size: .; D: .; J: TRBJ1-2; DNA: TGTGCCAGCAGCGTAGGGCCTTCTAACTATGGCTACACCTTC; CDR3: CASSVGPSNYGYTF
V: TRBV11-1; size: .; D: TRBD1; J: TRBJ1-1; DNA: TGTGCCAGCAGCTTACTTGGACAGGGTAGTGAAGCTTTCTTT; CDR3: CASSLLGQGSEAFF
V: TRBV19; size: once; D: TRBD1; J: TRBJ1-5; DNA: TGTGCCAGTAGTACCCAGGGGGCGAATAGCAATCAGCCCCAGCATTTT; CDR3: CASSTQGANSNQPQHF
V: TRBV4-3; size: .; D: TRBD2; J: TRBJ2-7; DNA: TGCGCCAGCAGCCAAGGGATCGGGAGGAACGAGCAGTACTTC; CDR3: CASSQGIGRNEQYF
V: TRBV4-2; size: .; D: TRBD2; J: TRBJ2-5; DNA: TGTGCCAGCAGCCAAGAAGAGGGACTAGATGGGACCCAGTACTTC; CDR3: CASSQEEGLDGTQYF
V: TRBV7-9; size: once; D: .; J: TRBJ2-3; DNA: TGTGCCAGCAGCACCCGTAGAGGAGGGGACCCCTCCTCAGATACGCAGTATTTT; CDR3: CASSTRRGGDPSSDTQYF
V: TRBV5-1; size: .; D: .; J: TRBJ2-1; DNA: TGCGCCAGCAGCTTTGGGGAGCGGGAGCAGTTCTTC; CDR3: CASSFGEREQFF
V: TRBV10-3; size: .; D: TRBD1; J: TRBJ2-2; DNA: TGTGCCACCAAAACGGGGGGACAGGGGACCACCGGGGAGCTGTTTTTT; CDR3: CATKTGGQGTTGELFF
V: TRBV5-3; size: .; D: TRBD1; J: TRBJ1-5; DNA: TGTGCCAGAAGCTGGACGACAGGGTGGGGTCAGCCCCAGCATTTT; CDR3: CARSWTTGWGQPQHF
V: TRBV5-6; size: .; D: TRBD2; J: TRBJ2-7; DNA: TGTGCCAGCAGCTTCCGAACAGCGGGGGGCTTCTCCTACGAGCAGTACTTC; CDR3: CASSFRTAGGFSYEQYF
V: TRBV28; size: .; D: .; J: TRBJ1-1; DNA: TGTGCCAGCAGACCCGACGCGGGGCGGGCTGGCACTGAAGCTTTCTTT; CDR3: CASRPDAGRAGTEAFF
V: TRBV9; size: .; D: TRBD1; J: TRBJ1-6; DNA: TGTGCCAGCAGCGCCCGGGACAGCTCCTATAATTCACCCCTCCACTTT; CDR3: CASSARDSSYNSPLHF
V: TRBV6-7; size: .; D: .; J: TRBJ1-1; DNA: TGTGCCAGCAGTCACGGGACACCCAATAATAGGAACACTGAAGCTTTCTTT; CDR3: CASSHGTPNNRNTEAFF
V: TRBV7-9; size: .; D: .; J: TRBJ2-7; DNA: TGTGCCAGCAGCGACAGGGACTACTACTACGAGCAGTACTTC; CDR3: CASSDRDYYYEQYF
V: TRBV9; size: .; D: TRBD2; J: TRBJ2-2; DNA: TGTGCCAGCAGCGCGGAAGGACTAGCGGGAGGGGCGGACACCGGGGAGCTGTTTTTT; CDR3: CASSAEGLAGGADTGELFF
V: TRBV6-5; size: .; D: .; J: TRBJ1-4; DNA: TGTGCCAGCAGTTACCGTCGGGGAGAGGAAAAACTGTTTTTT; CDR3: CASSYRRGEEKLFF
V: TRBV5-4; size: few; D: TRBD1; J: TRBJ1-1; DNA: TGTGCCAGCAGTTATTACAGGGGGGACGACACTGAAGCTTTCTTT; CDR3: CASSYYRGDDTEAFF
V: TRBV2; size: .; D: TRBD1; J: TRBJ1-5; DNA: TGTGCCAGCAGCCCGGGACAGGATAGCAATCAGCCCCAGCATTTT; CDR3: CASSPGQDSNQPQHF
V: TRBV20-1; size: .; D: .; J: TRBJ2-7; DNA: TGCAGTGCTAGACAGGGCGAGCAGTACTTC; CDR3: CSARQGEQYF
V: TRBV11-2; size: once; D: .; J: TRBJ1-6; DNA: TGTGCCAGCAGCTTAGCGGGTGCGGATTCACCCCTCCACTTT; CDR3: CASSLAGADSPLHF
V: TRBV13; size: .; D: .; J: TRBJ1-4; DNA: TGTGCCAGCAGCTTCCCGGGAAACGAAAAACTGTTTTTT; CDR3: CASSFPGNEKLFF
V: TRBV7-6; size: .; D: .; J: TRBJ1-6; DNA: TGTGCCAGCAGCTTAGGGGCAGTACCTACTTATAATTCACCCCTCCACTTT; CDR3: CASSLGAVPTYNSPLHF
V: TRBV28; size: .; D: .; J: TRBJ1-3; DNA: TGTGCCAGCAGTTCTAGGACCATTGGAAACACCATATATTTT; CDR3: CASSSRTIGNTIYF